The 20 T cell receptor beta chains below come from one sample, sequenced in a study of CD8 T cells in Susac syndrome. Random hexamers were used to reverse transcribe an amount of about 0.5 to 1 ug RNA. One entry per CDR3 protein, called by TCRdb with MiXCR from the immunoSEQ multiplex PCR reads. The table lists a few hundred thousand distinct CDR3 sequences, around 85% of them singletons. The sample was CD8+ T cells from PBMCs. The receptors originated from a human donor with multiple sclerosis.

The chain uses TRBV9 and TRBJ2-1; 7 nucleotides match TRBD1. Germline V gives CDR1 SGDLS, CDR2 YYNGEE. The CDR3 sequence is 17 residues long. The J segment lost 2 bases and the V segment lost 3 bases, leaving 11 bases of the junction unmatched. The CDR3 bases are TGTGCCAGCAGCGAGAGGGAGAGGGGACAGACCTACAATGAGCAGTTCTTC. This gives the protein CASSERERGQTYNEQFF.

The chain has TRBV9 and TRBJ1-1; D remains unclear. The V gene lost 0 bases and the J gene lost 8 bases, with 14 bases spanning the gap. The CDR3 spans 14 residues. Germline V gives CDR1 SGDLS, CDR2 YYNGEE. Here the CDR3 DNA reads TGTGCCAGCAGCGTAGAGGCGGCAGCGCACGAAGCTTTCTTT. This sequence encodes CASSVEAAAHEAFF. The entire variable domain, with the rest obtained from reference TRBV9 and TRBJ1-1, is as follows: DSGVTQTPKHLITATGQRVTLRCSPRSGDLSVYWYQQSLDQGLQFLIQYYNGEERAKGNILERFSAQQFPDLHSELNLSSLELGDSALYFCASSVEAAAHEAFFGQGTRLTVV.

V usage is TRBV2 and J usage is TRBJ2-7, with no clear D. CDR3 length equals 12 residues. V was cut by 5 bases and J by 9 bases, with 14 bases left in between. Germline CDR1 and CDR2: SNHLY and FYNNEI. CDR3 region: CASSRTYTGQYF. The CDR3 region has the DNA TGTGCCAGCAGTAGGACGTACACCGGGCAGTACTTC.

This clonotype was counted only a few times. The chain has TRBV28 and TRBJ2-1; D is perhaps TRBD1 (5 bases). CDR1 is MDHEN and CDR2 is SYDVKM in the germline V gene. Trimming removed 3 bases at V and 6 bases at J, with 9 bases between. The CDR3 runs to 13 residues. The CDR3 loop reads CASSFEGANEQFF. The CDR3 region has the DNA TGTGCCAGCAGTTTTGAAGGGGCCAATGAGCAGTTCTTC.

The DNA for the CDR3 is TGTGCCAGCAGGTTCGACCTCGGGACAGATGAAGCTTTCTTT. Amino acids: CASRFDLGTDEAFF. V is TRBV5-4 and J is TRBJ1-1, with 7 bases identical to TRBD1. The V gene's germline CDR1 is SGHNT and CDR2 YYREEE (reference sequence). The CDR3 extends over 14 amino acids. J gave up 7 bases and V 5 bases, and 11 bases lay outside the gene matches.

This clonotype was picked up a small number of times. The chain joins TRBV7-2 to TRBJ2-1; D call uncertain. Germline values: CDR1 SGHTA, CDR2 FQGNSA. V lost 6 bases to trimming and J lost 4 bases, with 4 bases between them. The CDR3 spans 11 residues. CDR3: CASREYNEQFF. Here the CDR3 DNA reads TGTGCCAGCAGGGAGTACAATGAGCAGTTCTTC.

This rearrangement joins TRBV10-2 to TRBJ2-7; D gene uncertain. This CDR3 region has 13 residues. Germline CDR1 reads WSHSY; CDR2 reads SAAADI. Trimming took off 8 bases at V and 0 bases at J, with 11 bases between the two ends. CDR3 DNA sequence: TGCGCCAGCGGGGTGGGGTACTCCTACGAGCAGTACTTC. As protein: CASGVGYSYEQYF.

The CDR3 region is CSARGQGREKLFF. CDR3 coding DNA: TGCAGTGCTAGGGGACAGGGGAGGGAAAAACTGTTTTTT. This chain links TRBV20-1 with TRBJ1-4; TRBD1 matches at 10 bases. Germline V CDR1 and CDR2: DFQATT, SNEGSKA (reference sequence). V dropped 3 bases and J dropped 8; count of bases not matched to a gene: 3. The CDR3 totals 13 residues.

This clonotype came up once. CDR3 coding DNA: TGCGCCAGCAGCCAAGATTGGGGGCAGGGGGCTCCCCTCTCTGGGGCCAACGTCCTGACTTTC. Translating it yields CASSQDWGQGAPLSGANVLTF. The V and J genes are TRBV4-1 and TRBJ2-6; TRBD1 aligns across 8 bases. Germline V gene data show CDR1 as MGHRA and CDR2 as YSYEKL. V shed 0 bases, J shed 0 bases, and the junction held 13 bases outside the gene matches. The CDR3 length is 21 residues.

The CDR3 DNA follows: TGTGCCACCGGATCGACAGGGAACTACGAGCAGTACTTC. The encoded protein is CATGSTGNYEQYF. This chain connects TRBV27 to TRBJ2-7, with TRBD1 identical over 7 bases. The CDR3 covers 13 residues. V gave up 10 bases and J gave up 3 bases; unmatched junction bases: 9. Germline values: CDR1 MNHEY, CDR2 SMNVEV (reference sequence).

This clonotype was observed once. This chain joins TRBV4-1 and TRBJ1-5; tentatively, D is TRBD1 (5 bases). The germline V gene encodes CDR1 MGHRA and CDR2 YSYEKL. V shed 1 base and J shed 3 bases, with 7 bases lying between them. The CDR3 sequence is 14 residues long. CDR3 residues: CASSQGQYNQPQHF. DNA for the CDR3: TGCGCCAGCAGCCAAGGACAGTACAATCAGCCCCAGCATTTT.

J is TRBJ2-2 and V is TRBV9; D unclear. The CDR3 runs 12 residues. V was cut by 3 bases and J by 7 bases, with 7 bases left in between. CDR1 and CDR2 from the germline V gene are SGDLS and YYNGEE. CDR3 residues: CASSGTDGELFF. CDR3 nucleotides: TGTGCCAGCAGCGGGACGGACGGGGAGCTGTTTTTT.

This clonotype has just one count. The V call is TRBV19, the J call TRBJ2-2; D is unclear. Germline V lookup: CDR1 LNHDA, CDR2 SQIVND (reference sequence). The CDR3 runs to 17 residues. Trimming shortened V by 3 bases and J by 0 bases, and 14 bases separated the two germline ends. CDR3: CASSMGLGRTNTGELFF. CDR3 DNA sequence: TGTGCCAGTAGTATGGGTCTAGGCAGAACGAACACCGGGGAGCTGTTTTTT.

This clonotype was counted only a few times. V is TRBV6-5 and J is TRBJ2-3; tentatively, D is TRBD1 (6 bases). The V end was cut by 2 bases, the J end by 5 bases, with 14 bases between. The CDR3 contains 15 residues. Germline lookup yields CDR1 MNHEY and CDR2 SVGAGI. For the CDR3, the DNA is TGTGCCAGCAGTTACGCCACAGGGAAAGAAGATACGCAGTATTTT. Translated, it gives CASSYATGKEDTQYF.

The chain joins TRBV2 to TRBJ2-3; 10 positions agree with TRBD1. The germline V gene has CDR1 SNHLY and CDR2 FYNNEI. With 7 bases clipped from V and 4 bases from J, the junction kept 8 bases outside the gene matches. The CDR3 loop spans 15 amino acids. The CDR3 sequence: CASTGTGVGPDTQYF. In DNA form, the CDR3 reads TGTGCCAGCACCGGGACAGGGGTTGGCCCAGATACGCAGTATTTT.

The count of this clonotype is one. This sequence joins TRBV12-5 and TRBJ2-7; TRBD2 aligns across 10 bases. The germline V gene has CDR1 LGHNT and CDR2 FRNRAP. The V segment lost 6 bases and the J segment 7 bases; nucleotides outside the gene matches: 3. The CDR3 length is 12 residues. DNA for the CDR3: TGTGCTAGTGGGCTAGCGGGAGCTGAGCAGTACTTC. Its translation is CASGLAGAEQYF.

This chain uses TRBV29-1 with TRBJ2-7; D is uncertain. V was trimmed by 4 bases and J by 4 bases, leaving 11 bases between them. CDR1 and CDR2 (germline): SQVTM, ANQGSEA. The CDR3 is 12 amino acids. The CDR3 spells CSVVEASYEQYF. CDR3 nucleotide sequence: TGCAGCGTTGTTGAAGCGTCGTACGAGCAGTACTTC.

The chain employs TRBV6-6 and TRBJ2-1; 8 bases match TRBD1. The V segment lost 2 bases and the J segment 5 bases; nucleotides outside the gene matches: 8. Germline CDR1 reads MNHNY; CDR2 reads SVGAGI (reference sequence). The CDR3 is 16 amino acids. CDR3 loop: CASSYPSETGDNEQFF. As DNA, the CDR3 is TGTGCCAGCAGTTACCCCTCCGAGACAGGGGACAATGAGCAGTTCTTC.

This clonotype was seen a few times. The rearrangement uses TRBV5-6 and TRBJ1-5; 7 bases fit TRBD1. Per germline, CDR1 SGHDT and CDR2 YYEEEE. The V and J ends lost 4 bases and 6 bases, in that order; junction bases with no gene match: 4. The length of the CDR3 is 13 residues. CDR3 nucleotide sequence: TGTGCCAGCAGCCAGACAGGGTCTCAGCCCCAGCATTTT. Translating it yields CASSQTGSQPQHF.

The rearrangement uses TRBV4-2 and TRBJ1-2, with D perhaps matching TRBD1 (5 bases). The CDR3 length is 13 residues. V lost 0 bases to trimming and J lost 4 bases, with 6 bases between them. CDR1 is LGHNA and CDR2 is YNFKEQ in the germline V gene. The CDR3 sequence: CASSQERGYGYTF. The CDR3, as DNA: TGTGCCAGCAGCCAAGAGAGGGGCTATGGCTACACCTTC.